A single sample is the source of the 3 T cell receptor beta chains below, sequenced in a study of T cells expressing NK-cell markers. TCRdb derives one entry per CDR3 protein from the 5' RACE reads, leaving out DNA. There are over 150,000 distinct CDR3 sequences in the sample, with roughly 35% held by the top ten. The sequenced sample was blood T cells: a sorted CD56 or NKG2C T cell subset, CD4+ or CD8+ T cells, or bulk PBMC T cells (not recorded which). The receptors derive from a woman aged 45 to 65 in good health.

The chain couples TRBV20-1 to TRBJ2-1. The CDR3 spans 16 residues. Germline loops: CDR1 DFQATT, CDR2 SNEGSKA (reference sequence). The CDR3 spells CSAKNSKSFSYNEQFF.

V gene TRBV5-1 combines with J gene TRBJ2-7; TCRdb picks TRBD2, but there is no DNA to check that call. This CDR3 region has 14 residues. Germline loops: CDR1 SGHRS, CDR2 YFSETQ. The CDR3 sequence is CASSLVGGSDEQYF.

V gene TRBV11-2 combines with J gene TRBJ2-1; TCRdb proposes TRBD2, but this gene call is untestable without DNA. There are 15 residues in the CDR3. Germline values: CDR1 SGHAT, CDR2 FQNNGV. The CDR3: CASSPPSGAYNEQFF.